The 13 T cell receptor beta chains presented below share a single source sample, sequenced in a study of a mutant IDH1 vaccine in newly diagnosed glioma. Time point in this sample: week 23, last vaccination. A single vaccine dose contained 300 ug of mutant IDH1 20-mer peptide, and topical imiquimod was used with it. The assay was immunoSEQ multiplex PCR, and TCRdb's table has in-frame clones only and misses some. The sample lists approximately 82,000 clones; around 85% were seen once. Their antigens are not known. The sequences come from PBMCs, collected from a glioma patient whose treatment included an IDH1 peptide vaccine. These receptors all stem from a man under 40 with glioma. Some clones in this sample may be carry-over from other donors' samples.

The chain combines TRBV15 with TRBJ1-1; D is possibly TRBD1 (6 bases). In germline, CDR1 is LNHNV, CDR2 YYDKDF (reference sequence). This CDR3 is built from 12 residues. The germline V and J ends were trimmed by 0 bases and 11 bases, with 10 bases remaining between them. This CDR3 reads CATSRDTGHAFF. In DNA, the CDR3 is TGTGCCACCAGCAGAGATACAGGGCATGCTTTCTTT.

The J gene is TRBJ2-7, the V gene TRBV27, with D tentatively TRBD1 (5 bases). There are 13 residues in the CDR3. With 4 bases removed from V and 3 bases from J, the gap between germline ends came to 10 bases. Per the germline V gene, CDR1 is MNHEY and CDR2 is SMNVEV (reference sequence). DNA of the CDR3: TGTGCCAGCAGTTGGGAAAGGGGCTACGAGCAGTACTTC. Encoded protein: CASSWERGYEQYF.

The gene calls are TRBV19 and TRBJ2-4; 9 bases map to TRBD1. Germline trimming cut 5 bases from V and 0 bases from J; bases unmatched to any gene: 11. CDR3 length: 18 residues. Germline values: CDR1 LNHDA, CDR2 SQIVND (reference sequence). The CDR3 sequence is CASSPGQGGALAKNIQYF. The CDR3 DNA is TGTGCCAGTAGTCCGGGACAGGGTGGAGCTCTAGCCAAAAACATTCAGTACTTC. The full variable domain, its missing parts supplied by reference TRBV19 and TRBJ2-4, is DGGITQSPKYLFRKEGQNVTLSCEQNLNHDAMYWYRQDPGQGLRLIYYSQIVNDFQKGDIAEGYSVSREKKESFPLTVTSAQKNPTAFYLCASSPGQGGALAKNIQYFGAGTRLSVL.

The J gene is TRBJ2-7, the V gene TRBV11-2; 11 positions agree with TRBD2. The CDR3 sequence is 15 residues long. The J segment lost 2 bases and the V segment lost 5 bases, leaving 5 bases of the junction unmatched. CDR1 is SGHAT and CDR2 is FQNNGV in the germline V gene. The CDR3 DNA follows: TGTGCCAGCAGCACCGGGACTAGCGGTGCCTACGAGCAGTACTTC. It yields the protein CASSTGTSGAYEQYF. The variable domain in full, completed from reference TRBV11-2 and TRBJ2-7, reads EAGVAQSPRYKIIEKRQSVAFWCNPISGHATLYWYQQILGQGPKLLIQFQNNGVVDDSQLPKDRFSAERLKGVDSTLKIQPAKLEDSAVYLCASSTGTSGAYEQYFGPGTRLTVT.

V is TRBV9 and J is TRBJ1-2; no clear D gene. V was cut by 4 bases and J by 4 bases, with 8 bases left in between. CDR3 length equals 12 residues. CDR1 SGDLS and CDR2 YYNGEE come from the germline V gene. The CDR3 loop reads CASSSRVYGYTF. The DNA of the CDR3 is TGTGCCAGCAGCTCTAGAGTCTATGGCTACACCTTC.

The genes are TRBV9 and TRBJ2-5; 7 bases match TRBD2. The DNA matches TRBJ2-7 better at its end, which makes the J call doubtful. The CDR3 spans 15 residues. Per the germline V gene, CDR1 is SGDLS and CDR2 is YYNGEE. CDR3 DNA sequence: TGTGCCAGCAGCCCGCGGTCGGGAGCGGGGTACGAGCAGTACTTC. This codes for CASSPRSGAGYEQYF.

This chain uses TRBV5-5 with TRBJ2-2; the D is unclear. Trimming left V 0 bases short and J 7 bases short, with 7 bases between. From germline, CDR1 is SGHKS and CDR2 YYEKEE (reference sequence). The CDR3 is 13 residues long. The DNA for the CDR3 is TGTGCCAGCAGCTTGGACCTTAACGGGGAGCTGTTTTTT. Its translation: CASSLDLNGELFF.

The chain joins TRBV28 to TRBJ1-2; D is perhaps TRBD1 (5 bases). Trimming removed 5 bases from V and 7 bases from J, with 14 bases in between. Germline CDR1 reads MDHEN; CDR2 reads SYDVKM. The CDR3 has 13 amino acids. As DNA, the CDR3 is TGTGCCAGCAGTCCGCCCGGGGGAGGTGGCTACACCTTC. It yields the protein CASSPPGGGGYTF.

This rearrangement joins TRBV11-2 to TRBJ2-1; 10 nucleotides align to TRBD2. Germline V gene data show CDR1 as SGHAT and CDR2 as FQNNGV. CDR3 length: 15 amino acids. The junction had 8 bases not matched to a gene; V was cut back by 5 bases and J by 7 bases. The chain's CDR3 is CASSESGGDLNEQFF. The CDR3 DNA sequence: TGTGCCAGCAGCGAAAGCGGGGGGGACTTGAATGAGCAGTTCTTC.

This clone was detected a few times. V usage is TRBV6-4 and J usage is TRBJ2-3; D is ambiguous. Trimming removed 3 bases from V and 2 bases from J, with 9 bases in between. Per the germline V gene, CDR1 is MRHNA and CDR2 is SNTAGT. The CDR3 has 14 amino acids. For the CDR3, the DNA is TGTGCCAGCAGTGAAAACAAGAACACAGATACGCAGTATTTT. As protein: CASSENKNTDTQYF.

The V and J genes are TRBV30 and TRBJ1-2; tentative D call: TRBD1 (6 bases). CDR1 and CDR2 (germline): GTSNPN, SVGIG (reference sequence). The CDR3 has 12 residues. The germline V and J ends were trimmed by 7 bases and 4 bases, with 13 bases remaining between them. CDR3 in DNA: TGTGCCTTAATAGACAGGACCTATGGCTACACCTTC. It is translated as CALIDRTYGYTF.

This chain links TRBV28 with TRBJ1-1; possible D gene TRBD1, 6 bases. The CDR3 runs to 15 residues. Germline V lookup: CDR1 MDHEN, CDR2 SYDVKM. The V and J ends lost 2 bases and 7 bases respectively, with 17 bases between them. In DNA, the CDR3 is TGTGCCAGCAGTTTACCGACAGGCTTTTCGAGTGAAGCTTTCTTT. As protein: CASSLPTGFSSEAFF. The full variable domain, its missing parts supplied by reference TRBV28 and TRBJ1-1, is DVKVTQSSRYLVKRTGEKVFLECVQDMDHENMFWYRQDPGLGLRLIYFSYDVKMKEKGDIPEGYSVSREKKERFSLILESASTNQTSMYLCASSLPTGFSSEAFFGQGTRLTVV.

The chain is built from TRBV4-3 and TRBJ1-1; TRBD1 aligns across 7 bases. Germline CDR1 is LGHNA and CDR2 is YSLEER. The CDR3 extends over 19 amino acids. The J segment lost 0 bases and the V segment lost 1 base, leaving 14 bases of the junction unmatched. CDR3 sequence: CASSQVNRGSQLLNTEAFF. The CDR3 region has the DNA TGCGCCAGCAGCCAAGTAAACAGGGGAAGTCAACTACTGAACACTGAAGCTTTCTTT.